This section outlines one T cell receptor beta chain sequence together with its context. The data are from a study of PD-L1 blockade in urothelial cancer. The method was immunoSEQ multiplex PCR; TCRdb's version includes in-frame clones alone and lacks a portion of them. This sample has fewer than 35,000 clones, with 80% found just once. V was trimmed by 2 bases and J by 0 bases, leaving 11 bases between them. This CDR3 contains 16 residues. Germline V lookup: CDR1 SNHLY, CDR2 FYNNEI. This chain connects TRBV2 to TRBJ2-1; D might be TRBD2 (6 bases). The source is a man aged 45-60 years with urothelial cancer. Here the sequenced sample was PBMCs, taken around atezolizumab (anti-PD-L1) treatment. The CDR3 reads CASSERRGSSYNEQFF. As DNA, the CDR3 is TGTGCCAGCAGTGAACGGAGGGGAAGCTCCTACAATGAGCAGTTCTTC.